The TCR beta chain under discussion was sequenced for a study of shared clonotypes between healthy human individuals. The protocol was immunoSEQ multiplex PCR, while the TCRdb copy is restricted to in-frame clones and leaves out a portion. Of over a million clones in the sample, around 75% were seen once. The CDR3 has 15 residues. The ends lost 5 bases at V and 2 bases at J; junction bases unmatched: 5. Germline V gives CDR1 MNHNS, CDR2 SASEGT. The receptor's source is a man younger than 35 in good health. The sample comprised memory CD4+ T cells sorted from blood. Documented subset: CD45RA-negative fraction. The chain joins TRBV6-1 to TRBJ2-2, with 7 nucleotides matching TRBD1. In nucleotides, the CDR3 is TGTGCCAGCAGTACGGGGACAGCAAACACCGGGGAGCTGTTTTTT. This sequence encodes CASSTGTANTGELFF.